These 14 T cell receptor beta chains came from one sample sequenced in a study of blood T cell repertoires in COVID-19. The method was immunoSEQ multiplex PCR; TCRdb's version includes in-frame clones alone and lacks a portion of them. The table lists a few hundred thousand clones, 80% to 90% of them singletons. Input material: PBMCs or T cells enriched from blood (not recorded which). These receptors came from a woman between 45 and 60 years old with acute COVID-19.

Of note for this clone: Other DNA sequences in the same sample also yield this CDR3. The chain recombines TRBV19 with TRBJ1-1; the D is unclear. V was clipped by 3 bases and J by 0 bases, with 8 bases between them. Per the germline V gene, CDR1 is LNHDA and CDR2 is SQIVND (reference sequence). The CDR3 contains 14 residues. In nucleotides, the CDR3 is TGTGCCAGTAGTATTACGGGGTTGAACACTGAAGCTTTCTTT. This encodes CASSITGLNTEAFF.

The gene calls are TRBV4-2 and TRBJ2-2, with D perhaps TRBD2 (5 bases). This CDR3 contains 16 residues. V lost 1 base to trimming and J lost 0 bases, with 9 bases between them. In germline, CDR1 is LGHNA, CDR2 YNFKEQ. CDR3 DNA sequence: TGTGCCAGCAGCCAAGGAGCGGAGCCGAACACCGGGGAGCTGTTTTTT. It is translated as CASSQGAEPNTGELFF.

The gene calls are TRBV3-1 (or the pseudogene TRBV3-2) and TRBJ1-6; possible D gene TRBD1, 5 bases. This CDR3 is 18 amino acids long. The V end was cut by 0 bases, the J end by 6 bases, with 18 bases between. Germline V lookup: CDR1 LGHDT, CDR2 YNNKEL (reference sequence). The CDR3 loop is CASSQDPTGDSGNSPLHF. The CDR3, as DNA: TGTGCCAGCAGCCAAGATCCTACGGGGGATTCGGGTAATTCACCCCTCCACTTT.

This clone has a single count. The chain carries TRBV10-3 and TRBJ2-3; D not resolved. Trimming shortened V by 3 bases and J by 0 bases, and 13 bases separated the two germline ends. The CDR3 length is 16 residues. Germline CDR1 and CDR2: ENHRY and SYGVKD. CDR3 sequence reads: CAISDPGRSSTDTQYF. CDR3 nucleotides: TGTGCCATCAGTGATCCGGGTCGGTCTAGCACAGATACGCAGTATTTT.

The genes are TRBV19 and TRBJ1-5; D possibly corresponds to TRBD1 (5 bases). Per the germline V gene, CDR1 is LNHDA and CDR2 is SQIVND (reference sequence). Deletions cut 5 bases from V and 3 bases from J, with 8 bases between. CDR3 length equals 13 residues. CDR3 sequence reads: CASSVQDNQPQHF. DNA for the CDR3: TGTGCCAGTAGTGTACAGGACAATCAGCCCCAGCATTTT. The whole variable domain, remainder taken from reference TRBV19 and TRBJ1-5, is DGGITQSPKYLFRKEGQNVTLSCEQNLNHDAMYWYRQDPGQGLRLIYYSQIVNDFQKGDIAEGYSVSREKKESFPLTVTSAQKNPTAFYLCASSVQDNQPQHFGDGTRLSIL.

The chain carries TRBV7-2 and TRBJ2-3; 8 bases map to TRBD1. From germline, CDR1 is SGHTA and CDR2 FQGNSA. V dropped 5 bases and J dropped 2; count of bases not matched to a gene: 3. The CDR3 runs 14 residues. DNA for the CDR3: TGTGCCAGCAGCCGGGACAGGAACACAGATACGCAGTATTTT. The encoded protein is CASSRDRNTDTQYF.

V gene TRBV29-1 combines with J gene TRBJ2-5, with 7 bases lining up with TRBD1. J gave up 4 bases and V 6 bases, and 2 bases lay outside the gene matches. This CDR3 is 11 amino acids long. Germline values: CDR1 SQVTM, CDR2 ANQGSEA. The CDR3 reads CSVTGRETQYF. In DNA form, the CDR3 reads TGCAGCGTGACAGGGAGAGAGACCCAGTACTTC.

The V call is TRBV28, the J call TRBJ1-2; D uncertain. Per the germline V gene, CDR1 is MDHEN and CDR2 is SYDVKM. The V gene lost 6 bases and the J gene lost 1 base, with 9 bases spanning the gap. The CDR3 contains 13 residues. The CDR3 loop reads CASSPGFNYGYTF. The CDR3 coding sequence is TGTGCCAGCAGCCCGGGGTTTAACTATGGCTACACCTTC.

This clone came up a few times. This sample also contains other DNA sequences that code for the same CDR3. The chain carries TRBV5-1 and TRBJ1-2; TRBD1 aligns across 11 bases. The CDR3 extends over 15 amino acids. V gave up 4 bases and J gave up 2 bases; unmatched junction bases: 4. CDR1 SGHRS and CDR2 YFSETQ come from the germline V gene. CDR3 nucleotides: TGCGCCAGCAGCCTCGGGACAGGGGGAAACTATGGCTACACCTTC. Amino acids: CASSLGTGGNYGYTF.

CDR3 in DNA: TGTGCCATCAGTGAGGGGCAGGGGGCAAACTATGGCTACACCTTC. This gives the protein CAISEGQGANYGYTF. V gene TRBV10-3 combines with J gene TRBJ1-2; the match to TRBD1 covers 8 bases. This CDR3 contains 15 residues. V dropped 2 bases and J dropped 2; count of bases not matched to a gene: 4. From germline, CDR1 is ENHRY and CDR2 SYGVKD.

This chain connects TRBV6-1 to TRBJ2-3; TRBD2 aligns across 7 bases. Per the germline V gene, CDR1 is MNHNS and CDR2 is SASEGT. This CDR3 is 15 amino acids long. Germline trimming cut 3 bases from V and 2 bases from J; bases unmatched to any gene: 5. The CDR3 reads CASSDQLAYTDTQYF. CDR3 nucleotides: TGTGCCAGCAGTGACCAACTAGCGTACACAGATACGCAGTATTTT.

The gene calls are TRBV30 and TRBJ2-7, with 9 bases fitting TRBD2. The length of the CDR3 is 14 residues. V shed 0 bases and J 6 bases; nucleotides not matched to a gene: 6. Germline V gives CDR1 GTSNPN, CDR2 SVGIG (reference sequence). CDR3 sequence: CAWSVGGRAAEQYF. Written as DNA, the CDR3 is TGTGCCTGGAGTGTAGGCGGGAGGGCCGCCGAGCAGTACTTC.

The CDR3 bases are TGTGCCAGCCCAAGACCGGGAGGGGAGCGCACTGAAGCTTTCTTT. It codes for CASPRPGGERTEAFF. The chain employs TRBV18 and TRBJ1-1; a weak D match, TRBD1 (5 bases). Germline CDR1 and CDR2: KGHSH and LQKENI. The CDR3 extends over 15 amino acids. The V and J ends lost 8 bases and 4 bases respectively, with 20 bases between them.

The rearrangement joins TRBV2 to TRBJ2-5; D is perhaps TRBD1 (7 bases). The CDR3 has 13 amino acids. Trimming took off 6 bases at V and 2 bases at J, with 10 bases between the two ends. Looked up from germline, CDR1 is SNHLY and CDR2 is FYNNEI. The CDR3 DNA reads TGTGCCAGCAGGGGGGGACAGCAAGAGACCCAGTACTTC. Translating it yields CASRGGQQETQYF.